The 21 T cell receptor beta chains reported below all come from one sample, sequenced in a study of blood T cell repertoires in COVID-19 (dated by TCRdb to 2018 to 2021). The library came from the immunoSEQ multiplex PCR assay. Sourced from immuneACCESS, this table was stored by TCRdb with only in-frame sequences that have V and J called. A share of the clones is absent; for the studies checked, an unresolved V gene accounts for under half, and the remainder has no known explanation. The sample table records around 370,000 clones; 88% of these occur just once. Less than 1.5% of the sample goes to the ten largest clones. The material sequenced was PBMCs or T cells enriched from blood (not recorded which). The receptors originated from a woman aged 18-29 years who had recovered from COVID-19.

This chain connects TRBV27 to TRBJ2-5; TRBD1 agrees at 9 bases. Germline V gene lookup returns CDR1 MNHEY and CDR2 SMNVEV (reference sequence). This CDR3 region has 16 residues. After removal of 5 bases from V and 1 base from J, the junction contained 8 bases not matched to a gene. DNA of the CDR3: TGTGCCAGCAGTGGACCCGGGACAGGGTCCCAAGAGACCCAGTACTTC. Residues: CASSGPGTGSQETQYF.

The rearrangement uses TRBV5-1 and TRBJ2-6; 12 nucleotides match TRBD2. This CDR3 spans 19 amino acids. The germline V gene has CDR1 SGHRS and CDR2 YFSETQ. V lost 0 bases, J lost 0 bases, and 4 bases stayed unmatched. The chain's CDR3 is CASSLDRGLAGSGANVLTF. CDR3 coding DNA: TGCGCCAGCAGCTTGGATAGGGGACTAGCGGGCTCTGGGGCCAACGTCCTGACTTTC.

The chain has TRBV12-5 and TRBJ1-1; 7 nucleotides match TRBD1. Germline V gives CDR1 LGHNT, CDR2 FRNRAP. The V and J ends lost 0 bases and 4 bases, in that order; junction bases with no gene match: 5. The CDR3 extends over 15 amino acids. CDR3 in amino acids: CASGLVLGTATEAFF. The CDR3 DNA is TGTGCTAGTGGTTTGGTACTCGGGACAGCCACTGAAGCTTTCTTT.

V and J are TRBV18 and TRBJ2-2, with D tentatively TRBD2 (6 bases). With 3 bases removed from V and 5 bases from J, the gap between germline ends came to 16 bases. The CDR3 is 16 residues long. Germline values: CDR1 KGHSH, CDR2 LQKENI. The CDR3 nucleotides read TGTGCCAGCTCACCGATTCGGGACTTGGGGACCGGGGAGCTGTTTTTT. This codes for CASSPIRDLGTGELFF.

The rearrangement uses TRBV28 and TRBJ1-2, with a tentative D call TRBD1 (5 bases). The CDR3 length is 13 residues. Trimming pared 2 bases from V and 5 bases from J, leaving 9 bases between. The germline gives CDR1 MDHEN, CDR2 SYDVKM. The DNA of the CDR3 is TGTGCCAGCAGTTTAAGGGCAGGGTATGGCTACACCTTC. Translation: CASSLRAGYGYTF.

As to this clone: This CDR3 is also generated by other DNA sequences in the sample. The chain recombines TRBV2 with TRBJ1-5, with 11 bases that match TRBD1. This CDR3 is 14 amino acids long. The junction had 2 bases not matched to a gene; V was cut back by 5 bases and J by 5 bases. Germline V gene lookup returns CDR1 SNHLY and CDR2 FYNNEI. The CDR3, as DNA: TGTGCCAGCAGTTTGGGACAGGGGGATCAGCCCCAGCATTTT. This sequence encodes CASSLGQGDQPQHF. The entire variable domain, with the rest obtained from reference TRBV2 and TRBJ1-5, is as follows: EPEVTQTPSHQVTQMGQEVILRCVPISNHLYFYWYRQILGQKVEFLVSFYNNEISEKSEIFDDQFSVERPDGSNFTLKIRSTKLEDSAMYFCASSLGQGDQPQHFGDGTRLSIL.

The DNA for the CDR3 is TGTGCCAGCAGCTTAAAGAACCGGAGGGTAGTGAACACTGAAGCTTTCTTT. Translated: CASSLKNRRVVNTEAFF. V usage is TRBV11-3 and J usage is TRBJ1-1; D gene uncertain. V lost 2 bases, J lost 0 bases, and 16 bases lay in between. The CDR3 spans 17 residues. In germline, CDR1 is SGHNT, CDR2 YENEEA.

The chain uses TRBV3-1 (or the pseudogene TRBV3-2) and TRBJ2-3; 11 nucleotides align to TRBD1. The length of the CDR3 is 17 residues. V gave up 4 bases and J gave up 3 bases; unmatched junction bases: 9. Germline assignment: CDR1 LGHDT and CDR2 YNNKEL (reference sequence). The CDR3 nucleotides read TGTGCCAGCAGCCCATGGACAGGGGGCAAGGTGACAGATACGCAGTATTTT. Its protein product is CASSPWTGGKVTDTQYF.

In its sample, this clone was seen a few times. The chain recombines TRBV11-3 with TRBJ1-1; D is unclear. V shed 1 base and J shed 2 bases, with 5 bases lying between them. The length of the CDR3 is 13 residues. Germline V gene sequence: CDR1 SGHNT, CDR2 YENEEA. The CDR3 nucleotides read TGTGCCAGCAGCTTAGGTTTAAACACTGAAGCTTTCTTT. This translates into CASSLGLNTEAFF.

The chain joins TRBV2 to TRBJ1-5; 10 bases fit TRBD1. This CDR3 contains 15 residues. J was trimmed by 4 bases and V by 5 bases; bases with no gene match: 5. The V gene's germline CDR1 is SNHLY and CDR2 FYNNEI. The CDR3 DNA reads as TGTGCCAGCAGTAATGAGGGACAGGGGAATCAGCCCCAGCATTTT. Translation: CASSNEGQGNQPQHF.

In this sample, this clone turned up a few times. In DNA form, the CDR3 reads TGTGCCAGCAGTTTCAGCGGGACAGGGGGACATGGCTACACCTTC. Its protein product is CASSFSGTGGHGYTF. This chain uses TRBV6-5 with TRBJ1-2, with 11 bases aligning to TRBD1. The CDR3 is 15 residues long. V trimming: 4 bases; J trimming: 6 bases; junction bases outside the gene matches: 7. The germline gives CDR1 MNHEY, CDR2 SVGAGI.

This clone has just a few counts. This chain connects TRBV29-1 to TRBJ1-5, with TRBD1 matching 10 bases. V was clipped by 4 bases and J by 4 bases; unmatched bases: 1. The CDR3 runs 13 residues. Germline-derived CDR1 and CDR2 are SQVTM and ANQGSEA. CDR3 nucleotides: TGCAGCGTTGGACAGGGGGCGAATCAGCCCCAGCATTTT. It is translated as CSVGQGANQPQHF.

The chain has TRBV19 and TRBJ2-3; TRBD2 matches 12 bases. Per germline, CDR1 LNHDA and CDR2 SQIVND (reference sequence). Unmatched junction bases numbered 12, after V lost 3 bases and J lost 5 bases. CDR3 size: 18 residues. CDR3: CASSIDGLAGGQKDTQYF. CDR3 nucleotide sequence: TGTGCCAGTAGTATCGATGGGCTAGCGGGGGGGCAGAAAGATACGCAGTATTTT.

The chain joins TRBV4-3 to TRBJ2-6; D is perhaps TRBD1 (5 bases). Germline CDR1 is LGHNA and CDR2 is YSLEER. The CDR3 extends over 18 amino acids. V was trimmed by 0 bases and J by 0 bases, leaving 12 bases between them. CDR3 coding DNA: TGCGCCAGCAGCCAAGATGGGCAGGGCCCCTCTGGGGCCAACGTCCTGACTTTC. Its translation is CASSQDGQGPSGANVLTF.

The rearrangement joins TRBV18 to TRBJ1-5, with unresolved D. The germline V gene encodes CDR1 KGHSH and CDR2 LQKENI. V was shortened by 2 bases and J by 2 bases, with 10 bases between the two germline ends. The CDR3 loop spans 15 amino acids. CDR3 DNA sequence: TGTGCCAGCTCACCAGGGCCGGTCGGCAATCAGCCCCAGCATTTT. Its translation is CASSPGPVGNQPQHF. Together with reference TRBV18 and TRBJ1-5, the CDR3 gives the full variable domain: NAGVMQNPRHLVRRRGQEARLRCSPMKGHSHVYWYRQLPEEGLKFMVYLQKENIIDESGMPKERFSAEFPKEGPSILRIQQVVRGDSAAYFCASSPGPVGNQPQHFGDGTRLSIL.

This clone was counted between two and nine times. The chain combines TRBV19 with TRBJ2-7, with 10 bases identical to TRBD1. J gave up 1 base and V 4 bases, and 7 bases lay outside the gene matches. This CDR3 is 16 amino acids long. The germline CDR1 and CDR2 sequences are LNHDA and SQIVND (reference sequence). The chain's CDR3 is CASSRRDRGYSYEQYF. The CDR3 DNA sequence: TGTGCCAGTAGTAGACGGGACAGGGGATATTCCTACGAGCAGTACTTC.

CDR3 residues: CASSHHRVPYNEQFF. The CDR3 nucleotides are TGTGCCAGCAGCCATCACAGGGTCCCCTACAATGAGCAGTTCTTC. J is TRBJ2-1 and V is TRBV7-8, with a weak D call TRBD1 (6 bases). The CDR3 runs 15 residues. The germline gives CDR1 SGHVS, CDR2 FQNEAQ. Trimming pared 5 bases from V and 2 bases from J, leaving 13 bases between.

V is TRBV11-2 and J is TRBJ2-7, with 9 bases lining up with TRBD1. V lost 3 bases, J lost 4 bases, and 4 bases stayed unmatched. Germline CDR1 SGHAT, CDR2 FQNNGV. The CDR3 sequence is 14 residues long. CDR3 sequence: CASSLGTGQYEQYF. The CDR3 nucleotides are TGTGCCAGCAGCTTGGGGACAGGGCAATACGAGCAGTACTTC.

The chain couples TRBV28 to TRBJ2-7; a weak D match, TRBD1 (6 bases). CDR3 length: 14 residues. Germline V gives CDR1 MDHEN, CDR2 SYDVKM. V lost 3 bases to trimming and J lost 0 bases, with 9 bases between them. For the CDR3, the DNA is TGTGCCAGCAGTTTGGGACACCGCTCCTACGAGCAGTACTTC. The encoded protein is CASSLGHRSYEQYF.

The chain has TRBV2 and TRBJ1-6; 9 positions match TRBD1. Germline-derived CDR1 and CDR2 are SNHLY and FYNNEI. This CDR3 has 14 residues. V lost 8 bases to trimming and J lost 5 bases; unmatched junction nucleotides: 4. The CDR3 sequence: CASRDRVNNSPLHF. The CDR3 DNA reads as TGTGCCAGCCGGGACAGGGTCAATAATTCACCCCTCCACTTT.

The chain has TRBV6-5 and TRBJ2-7; D is ambiguous. The CDR3 spans 13 residues. Germline CDR1 MNHEY, CDR2 SVGAGI. The germline V and J ends were trimmed by 6 bases and 1 base, with 10 bases remaining between them. CDR3 DNA: TGTGCCAGCAGCCACTACGGGTCCTACGAGCAGTACTTC. As protein: CASSHYGSYEQYF.